This entry lists 16 T cell receptor beta chains sequenced from one sample in a study of shared clonotypes between healthy human individuals. Sequencing used immunoSEQ multiplex PCR; TCRdb keeps in-frame clones, though not all of them. The sample lists approximately 740,000 clones; about 74% were seen once. Source material: memory CD4+ T cells sorted from blood. Subset: CD45RA-negative fraction. Receptors were obtained from a woman between 25 and 40 years old in good health.

V gene TRBV11-3 combines with J gene TRBJ2-2; D might be TRBD1 (5 bases). Trimming shortened V by 4 bases and J by 6 bases, and 18 bases separated the two germline ends. The CDR3 sequence is 16 residues long. Germline values: CDR1 SGHNT, CDR2 YENEEA. The CDR3 sequence: CASSSNTRVKSGELFF. Here the CDR3 DNA reads TGTGCCAGCAGCTCAAATACCAGGGTAAAGTCCGGGGAGCTGTTTTTT.

The gene calls are TRBV28 and TRBJ1-4; TRBD1 matches 7 bases. Germline V gene data show CDR1 as MDHEN and CDR2 as SYDVKM. The trim removed 0 bases at V and 4 bases at J, leaving 8 bases unmatched. CDR3 length: 17 amino acids. Written as DNA, the CDR3 is TGTGCCAGCAGTTTATGGGGAGCAGGGGGGAATAATGAAAAACTGTTTTTT. This translates into CASSLWGAGGNNEKLFF.

V gene TRBV5-4 combines with J gene TRBJ2-2; D unresolved. In germline, CDR1 is SGHNT, CDR2 YYREEE (reference sequence). This CDR3 is 15 amino acids long. V was shortened by 0 bases and J by 6 bases, with 12 bases between the two germline ends. CDR3 bases: TGTGCCAGCAGCTTGGGGGGATACGGCGCCGGGGAGCTGTTTTTT. It is translated as CASSLGGYGAGELFF.

The chain uses TRBV19 and TRBJ2-7; possibly TRBD1 for D (6 bases). Per germline, CDR1 LNHDA and CDR2 SQIVND (reference sequence). The V and J ends lost 5 bases and 7 bases respectively, with 18 bases between them. The CDR3 runs 14 residues. CDR3 in DNA: TGTGCCAGTAGTGCCCGACAGGAGGAAGGAGAGCAGTACTTC. It is translated as CASSARQEEGEQYF.

The gene calls are TRBV29-1 and TRBJ2-5; D remains unclear. This CDR3 contains 12 residues. Per the germline V gene, CDR1 is SQVTM and CDR2 is ANQGSEA. V was clipped by 7 bases and J by 1 base, with 10 bases between them. The CDR3 spells CSGGRSQETQYF. In nucleotides, the CDR3 is TGCAGCGGAGGACGGTCCCAAGAGACCCAGTACTTC.

The V call is TRBV29-1, the J call TRBJ2-7, with D possibly TRBD2 on 5 matching bases. The germline V gene has CDR1 SQVTM and CDR2 ANQGSEA. Trimming stripped 3 bases from V and 7 bases from J, with 16 bases between. The CDR3 loop spans 13 amino acids. The CDR3 sequence is CSVELDPSGEQYF. As DNA, the CDR3 is TGCAGCGTTGAGCTGGATCCTTCGGGGGAGCAGTACTTC.

This clone was seen ten or more times. J is TRBJ2-1 and V is TRBV6-4, with 9 bases fitting TRBD2. The germline CDR1 and CDR2 sequences are MRHNA and SNTAGT. CDR3 length: 16 residues. V lost 2 bases to trimming and J lost 7 bases; unmatched junction nucleotides: 9. CDR3 region: CASSDLSAGGRNEQFF. The CDR3 DNA is TGTGCCAGCAGTGACCTGTCCGCGGGAGGGAGGAATGAGCAGTTCTTC.

The rearrangement uses TRBV30 and TRBJ1-2, with TRBD1 as a possible D gene (6 bases). CDR3 size: 15 residues. V dropped 2 bases and J dropped 2 bases, with 15 bases sitting between them. Germline CDR1 GTSNPN, CDR2 SVGIG (reference sequence). CDR3 loop: CAWSLGVGQNYGYTF. The CDR3 DNA reads as TGTGCCTGGAGTCTCGGCGTCGGACAGAACTATGGCTACACCTTC.

This clone was detected once. The chain links TRBV19 to TRBJ1-1; weak D call: TRBD1 (6 bases). The germline gives CDR1 LNHDA, CDR2 SQIVND (reference sequence). The CDR3 is made up of 15 amino acids. Trimming took 5 bases from V and 4 from J, leaving 17 bases between them. CDR3 coding DNA: TGTGCCAGTAGTCTGGGTACAGGGCCGATCACTGAAGCTTTCTTT. This translates into CASSLGTGPITEAFF. The full variable domain, in which reference TRBV19 and TRBJ1-1 provide the parts outside the CDR3, is DGGITQSPKYLFRKEGQNVTLSCEQNLNHDAMYWYRQDPGQGLRLIYYSQIVNDFQKGDIAEGYSVSREKKESFPLTVTSAQKNPTAFYLCASSLGTGPITEAFFGQGTRLTVV.

This rearrangement joins TRBV19 to TRBJ2-1, with TRBD2 matching over 13 bases. Germline V gene data show CDR1 as LNHDA and CDR2 as SQIVND (reference sequence). Unmatched junction bases numbered 5, after V lost 4 bases and J lost 2 bases. The CDR3 runs 17 residues. CDR3 sequence (DNA): TGTGCCAGTAGTACTTGGGGACTAGCGGGGACCTACAATGAGCAGTTCTTC. It codes for CASSTWGLAGTYNEQFF.

This chain links TRBV18 with TRBJ2-7, with 10 bases identical to TRBD2. This CDR3 contains 15 residues. Germline values: CDR1 KGHSH, CDR2 LQKENI. The trim removed 3 bases at V and 5 bases at J, leaving 7 bases unmatched. The CDR3 DNA reads as TGTGCCAGCTCACCTCCTAGCGGGAGTTTTAACGAGCAGTACTTC. As protein: CASSPPSGSFNEQYF. Looking up the rest from reference TRBV18 and TRBJ2-7 gives the full variable domain: NAGVMQNPRHLVRRRGQEARLRCSPMKGHSHVYWYRQLPEEGLKFMVYLQKENIIDESGMPKERFSAEFPKEGPSILRIQQVVRGDSAAYFCASSPPSGSFNEQYFGPGTRLTVT.

Only a few counts were recorded for this clone. The chain is built from TRBV19 and TRBJ2-2; D remains unclear. The germline V gene has CDR1 LNHDA and CDR2 SQIVND (reference sequence). V lost 3 bases to trimming and J lost 1 base, with 6 bases between them. This CDR3 has 14 amino acids. In DNA form, the CDR3 reads TGTGCCAGTAGTATCACGGGGAACACCGGGGAGCTGTTTTTT. It codes for CASSITGNTGELFF.

This clone was counted only a few times. J is TRBJ2-5 and V is TRBV27; the D call may be TRBD1 or TRBD2 (6 bases each). Between the trimmed V and J ends, which lost 5 bases and 5 bases, there was a span of 18 bases. The CDR3 is made up of 15 amino acids. From germline, CDR1 is MNHEY and CDR2 SMNVEV (reference sequence). The CDR3 loop reads CASSQALRGGETQYF. The CDR3 DNA reads as TGTGCCAGCAGTCAAGCCCTCCGAGGGGGGGAGACCCAGTACTTC.

The J gene is TRBJ2-6, the V gene TRBV4-1; TRBD2 might be the D (5 bases). The CDR3 runs to 17 residues. Trimming cost V 1 base and J 5 bases, with 15 bases left between them. The germline CDR1 and CDR2 sequences are MGHRA and YSYEKL. In nucleotides, the CDR3 is TGCGCCAGCAGCCAAGGCGGGCGCGGCTTAAGGGCCAACGTCCTGACTTTC. Translated, it gives CASSQGGRGLRANVLTF.

This clone was seen at least ten times. The chain has TRBV4-1 and TRBJ2-3, with 11 bases identical to TRBD2. The ends lost 4 bases at V and 5 bases at J; junction bases unmatched: 17. This CDR3 has 19 amino acids. Germline CDR1 is MGHRA and CDR2 is YSYEKL. The CDR3 here is CASSPLYEKLAGVVDTQYF. CDR3 in DNA: TGCGCCAGCAGCCCCCTATATGAAAAACTAGCGGGAGTTGTAGATACGCAGTATTTT.

This clone was seen a few times. The V and J genes are TRBV7-2 and TRBJ2-3; 7 bases fit TRBD2. After removal of 5 bases from V and 2 bases from J, the junction contained 16 bases not matched to a gene. The germline CDR1 and CDR2 sequences are SGHTA and FQGNSA. The CDR3 consists of 18 residues. The CDR3 nucleotides read TGTGCCAGCAGCCCGGGGTTAGGCGGGAGAAGAAACACAGATACGCAGTATTTT. As protein: CASSPGLGGRRNTDTQYF.